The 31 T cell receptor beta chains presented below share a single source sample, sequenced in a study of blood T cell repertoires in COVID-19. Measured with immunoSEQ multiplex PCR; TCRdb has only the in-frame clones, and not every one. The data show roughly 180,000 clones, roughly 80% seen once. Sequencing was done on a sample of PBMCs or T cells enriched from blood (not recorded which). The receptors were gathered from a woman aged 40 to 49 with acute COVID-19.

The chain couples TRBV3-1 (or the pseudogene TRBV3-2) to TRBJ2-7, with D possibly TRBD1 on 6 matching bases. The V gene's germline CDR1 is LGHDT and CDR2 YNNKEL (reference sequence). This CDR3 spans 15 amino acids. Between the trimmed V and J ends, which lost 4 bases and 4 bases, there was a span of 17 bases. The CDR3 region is CASSRSTGPQYEQYF. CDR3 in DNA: TGTGCCAGCAGCCGTTCGACAGGACCACAATACGAGCAGTACTTC.

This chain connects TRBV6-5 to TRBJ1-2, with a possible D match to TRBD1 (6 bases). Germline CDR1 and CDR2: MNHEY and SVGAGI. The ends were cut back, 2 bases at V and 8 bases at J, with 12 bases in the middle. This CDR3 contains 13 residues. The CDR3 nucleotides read TGTGCCAGCAGTTACGATGGCAGGGGAGGCTACACCTTC. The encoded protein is CASSYDGRGGYTF.

The CDR3 reads CASSLGGLWREESTDTQYF. The CDR3 DNA is TGTGCCAGCAGCTTAGGGGGGTTGTGGCGGGAGGAGTCCACAGATACGCAGTATTTT. The J gene is TRBJ2-3, the V gene TRBV11-2; 8 positions agree with TRBD2. The CDR3 totals 19 residues. The junction had 14 bases not matched to a gene; V was cut back by 1 base and J by 2 bases. The germline CDR1 and CDR2 sequences are SGHAT and FQNNGV. The complete variable domain, with remaining parts taken from reference TRBV11-2 and TRBJ2-3, reads EAGVAQSPRYKIIEKRQSVAFWCNPISGHATLYWYQQILGQGPKLLIQFQNNGVVDDSQLPKDRFSAERLKGVDSTLKIQPAKLEDSAVYLCASSLGGLWREESTDTQYFGPGTRLTVL.

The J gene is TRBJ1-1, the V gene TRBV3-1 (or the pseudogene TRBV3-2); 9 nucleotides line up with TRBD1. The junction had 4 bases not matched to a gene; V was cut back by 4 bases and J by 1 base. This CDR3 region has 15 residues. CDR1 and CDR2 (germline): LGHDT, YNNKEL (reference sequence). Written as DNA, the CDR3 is TGTGCCAGCAGCCCGGGACAGGGCTCGAACACTGAAGCTTTCTTT. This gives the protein CASSPGQGSNTEAFF.

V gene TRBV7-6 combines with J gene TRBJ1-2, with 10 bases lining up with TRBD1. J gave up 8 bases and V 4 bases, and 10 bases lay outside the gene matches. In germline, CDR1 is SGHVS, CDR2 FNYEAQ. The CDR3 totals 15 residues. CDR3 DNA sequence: TGTGCCAGCAGCTCCCCGTCGGACAGGGGGGGAGGCTACACCTTC. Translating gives CASSSPSDRGGGYTF.

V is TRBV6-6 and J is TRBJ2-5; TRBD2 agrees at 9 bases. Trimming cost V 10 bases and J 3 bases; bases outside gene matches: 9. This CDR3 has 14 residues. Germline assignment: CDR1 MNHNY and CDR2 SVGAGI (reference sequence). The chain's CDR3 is CATSGTSSKETQYF. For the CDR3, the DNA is TGTGCCACTTCCGGGACTAGCAGCAAAGAGACCCAGTACTTC.

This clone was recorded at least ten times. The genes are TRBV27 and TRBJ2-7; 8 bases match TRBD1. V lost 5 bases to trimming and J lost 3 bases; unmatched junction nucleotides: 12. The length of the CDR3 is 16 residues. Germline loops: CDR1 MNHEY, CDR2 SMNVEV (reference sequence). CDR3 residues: CASSRVRKQGGYEQYF. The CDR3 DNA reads TGTGCCAGCAGTCGTGTTCGTAAACAGGGGGGCTACGAGCAGTACTTC.

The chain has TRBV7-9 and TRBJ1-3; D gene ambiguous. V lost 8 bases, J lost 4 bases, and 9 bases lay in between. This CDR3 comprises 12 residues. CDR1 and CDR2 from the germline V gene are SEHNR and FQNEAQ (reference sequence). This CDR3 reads CASDPGGNTIYF. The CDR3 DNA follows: TGTGCCAGCGACCCGGGGGGAAACACCATATATTTT.

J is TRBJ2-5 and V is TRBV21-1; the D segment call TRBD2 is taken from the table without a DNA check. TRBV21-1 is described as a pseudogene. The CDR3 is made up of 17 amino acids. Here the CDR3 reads CASSQTGRAGGVETQYF. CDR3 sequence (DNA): TGTGCCAGCAGCCAGACCGGAAGGGCGGGAGGGGTCGAGACCCAGTACTTC.

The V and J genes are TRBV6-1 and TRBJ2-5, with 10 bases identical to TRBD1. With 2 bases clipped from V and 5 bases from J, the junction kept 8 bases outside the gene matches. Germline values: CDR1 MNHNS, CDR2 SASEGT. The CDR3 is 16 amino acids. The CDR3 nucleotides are TGTGCCAGCAGTGAATGGGTAGACAGGGGGCAGGAGACCCAGTACTTC. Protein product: CASSEWVDRGQETQYF.

In DNA form, the CDR3 reads TGTGCCAGTAGCGGGAGGGCCTCCCGCAATGAGCAGTTCTTC. This translates into CASSGRASRNEQFF. The chain has TRBV19 and TRBJ2-1, with TRBD2 matching 8 bases. V lost 6 bases to trimming and J lost 6 bases; unmatched junction nucleotides: 7. The CDR3 consists of 14 residues. The germline V gene encodes CDR1 LNHDA and CDR2 SQIVND (reference sequence).

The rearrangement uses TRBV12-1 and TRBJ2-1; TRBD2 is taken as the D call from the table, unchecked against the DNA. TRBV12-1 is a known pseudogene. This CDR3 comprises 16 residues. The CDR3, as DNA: TGTGCCAGCAGCTTTAAGTGGGAGTATCCCTACAATGAGCAGTTCTTC. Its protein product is CASSFKWEYPYNEQFF.

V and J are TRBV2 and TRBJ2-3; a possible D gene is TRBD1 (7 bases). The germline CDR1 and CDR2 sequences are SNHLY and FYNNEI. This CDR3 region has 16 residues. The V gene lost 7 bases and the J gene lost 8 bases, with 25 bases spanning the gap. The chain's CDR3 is CASNGGRTGSRSTQYF. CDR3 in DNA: TGTGCCAGCAATGGAGGGAGGACAGGATCACGTAGTACGCAGTATTTT.

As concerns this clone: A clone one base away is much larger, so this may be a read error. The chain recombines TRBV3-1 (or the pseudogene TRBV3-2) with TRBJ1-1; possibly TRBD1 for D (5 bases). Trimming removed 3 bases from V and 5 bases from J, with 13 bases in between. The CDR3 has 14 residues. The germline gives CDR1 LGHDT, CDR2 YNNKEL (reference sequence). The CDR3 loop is CASSHRGLWTEAFF. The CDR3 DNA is TGTGCCAGCAGCCATAGGGGACTCTGGACTGAAGCTTTCTTT.

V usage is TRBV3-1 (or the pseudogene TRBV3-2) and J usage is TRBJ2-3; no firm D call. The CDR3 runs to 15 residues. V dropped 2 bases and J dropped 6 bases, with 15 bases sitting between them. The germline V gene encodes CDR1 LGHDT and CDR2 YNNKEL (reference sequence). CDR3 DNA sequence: TGTGCCAGCAGCCAACTTCCAAGGATCGGGGATACGCAGTATTTT. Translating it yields CASSQLPRIGDTQYF.

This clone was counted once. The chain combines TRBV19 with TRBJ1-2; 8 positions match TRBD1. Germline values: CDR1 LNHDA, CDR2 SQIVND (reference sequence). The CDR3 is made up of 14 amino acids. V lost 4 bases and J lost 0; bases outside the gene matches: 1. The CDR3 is CASSKGQANYGYTF. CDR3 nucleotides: TGTGCCAGTAGTAAGGGACAGGCTAACTATGGCTACACCTTC.

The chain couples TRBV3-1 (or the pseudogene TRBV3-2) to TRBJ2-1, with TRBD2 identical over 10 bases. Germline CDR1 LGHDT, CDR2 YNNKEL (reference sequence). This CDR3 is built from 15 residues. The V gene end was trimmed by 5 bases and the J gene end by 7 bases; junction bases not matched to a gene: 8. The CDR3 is CASSLTSGFVNEQFF. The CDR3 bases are TGTGCCAGCAGCTTGACTAGCGGGTTCGTAAATGAGCAGTTCTTC.

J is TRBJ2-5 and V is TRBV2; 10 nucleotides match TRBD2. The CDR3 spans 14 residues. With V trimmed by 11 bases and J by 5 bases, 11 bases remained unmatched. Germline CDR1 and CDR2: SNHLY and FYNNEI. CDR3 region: CAGQRLAGVETQYF. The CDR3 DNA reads TGTGCCGGCCAACGTCTAGCGGGAGTTGAGACCCAGTACTTC. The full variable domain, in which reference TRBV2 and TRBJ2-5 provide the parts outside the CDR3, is EPEVTQTPSHQVTQMGQEVILRCVPISNHLYFYWYRQILGQKVEFLVSFYNNEISEKSEIFDDQFSVERPDGSNFTLKIRSTKLEDSAMYFCAGQRLAGVETQYFGPGTRLLVL.

CDR3 in amino acids: CASSLLAQTGLEAFF. The CDR3 DNA follows: TGTGCCAGCAGCTTGCTAGCCCAGACAGGACTTGAAGCTTTCTTT. The rearrangement joins TRBV7-8 to TRBJ1-1; possibly TRBD1 for D (6 bases). The ends were cut back, 3 bases at V and 7 bases at J, with 18 bases in the middle. Germline CDR1 and CDR2: SGHVS and FQNEAQ. CDR3 size: 15 residues.

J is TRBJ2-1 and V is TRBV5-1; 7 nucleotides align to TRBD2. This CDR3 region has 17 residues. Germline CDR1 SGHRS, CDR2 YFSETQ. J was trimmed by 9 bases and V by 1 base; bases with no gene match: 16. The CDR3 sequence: CASSLNGGRLSNTEQFF. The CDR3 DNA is TGCGCCAGCAGCTTGAATGGCGGGAGACTGTCCAACACTGAGCAGTTCTTC.

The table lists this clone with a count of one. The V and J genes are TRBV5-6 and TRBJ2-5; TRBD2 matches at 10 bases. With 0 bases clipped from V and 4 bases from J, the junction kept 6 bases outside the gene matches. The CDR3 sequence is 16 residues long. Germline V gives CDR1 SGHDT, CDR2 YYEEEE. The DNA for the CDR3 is TGTGCCAGCAGCTTGGCCCCGGGACTAGCGAGAGAGACCCAGTACTTC. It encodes CASSLAPGLARETQYF.

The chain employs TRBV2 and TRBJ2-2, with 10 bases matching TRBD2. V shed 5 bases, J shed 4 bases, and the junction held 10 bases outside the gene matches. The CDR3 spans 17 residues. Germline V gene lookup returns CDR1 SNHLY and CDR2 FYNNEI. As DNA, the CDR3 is TGTGCCAGCAGTCAAAGGGCTAGCGGGAGTGTCACCGGGGAGCTGTTTTTT. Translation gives CASSQRASGSVTGELFF.

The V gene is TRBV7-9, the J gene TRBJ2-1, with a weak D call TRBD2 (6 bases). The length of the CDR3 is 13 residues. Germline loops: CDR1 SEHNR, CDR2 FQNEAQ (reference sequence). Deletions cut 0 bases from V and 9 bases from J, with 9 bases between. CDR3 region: CASSLARGSEQFF. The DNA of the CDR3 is TGTGCCAGCAGCTTAGCGCGGGGATCTGAGCAGTTCTTC.

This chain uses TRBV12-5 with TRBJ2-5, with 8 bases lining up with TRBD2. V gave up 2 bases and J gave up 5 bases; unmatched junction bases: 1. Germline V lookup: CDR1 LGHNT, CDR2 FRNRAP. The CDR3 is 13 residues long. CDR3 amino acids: CASGLPSGETQYF. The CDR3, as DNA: TGTGCTAGTGGTTTGCCTAGCGGGGAGACCCAGTACTTC.

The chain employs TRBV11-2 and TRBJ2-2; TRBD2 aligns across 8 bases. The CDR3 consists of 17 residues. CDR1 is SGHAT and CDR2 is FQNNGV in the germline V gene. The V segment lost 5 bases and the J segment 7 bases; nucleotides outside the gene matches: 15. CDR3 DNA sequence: TGTGCCAGCAGCCCTCGGGGTAGCGGGGCTTCCGACGGGGAGCTGTTTTTT. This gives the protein CASSPRGSGASDGELFF.

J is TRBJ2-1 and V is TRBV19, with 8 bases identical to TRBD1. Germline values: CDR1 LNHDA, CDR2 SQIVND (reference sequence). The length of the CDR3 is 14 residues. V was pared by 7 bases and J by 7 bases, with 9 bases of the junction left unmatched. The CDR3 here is CASTSERQGNEQFF. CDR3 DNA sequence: TGTGCCAGTACCAGCGAACGACAGGGGAATGAGCAGTTCTTC.

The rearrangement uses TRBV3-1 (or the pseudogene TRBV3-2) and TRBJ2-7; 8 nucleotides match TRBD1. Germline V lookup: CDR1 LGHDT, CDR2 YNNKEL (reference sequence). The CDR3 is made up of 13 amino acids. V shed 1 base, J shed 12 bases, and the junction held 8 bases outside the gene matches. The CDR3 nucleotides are TGTGCCAGCAGCCAAGGGACAGGGTGGATTGGGTACTTC. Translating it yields CASSQGTGWIGYF.

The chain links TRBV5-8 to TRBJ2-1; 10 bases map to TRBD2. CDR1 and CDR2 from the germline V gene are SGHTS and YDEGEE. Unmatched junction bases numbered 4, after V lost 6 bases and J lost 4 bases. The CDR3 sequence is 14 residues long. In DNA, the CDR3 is TGTGCCAGCAAACAACTAGCGGGGTACAATGAGCAGTTCTTC. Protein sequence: CASKQLAGYNEQFF.

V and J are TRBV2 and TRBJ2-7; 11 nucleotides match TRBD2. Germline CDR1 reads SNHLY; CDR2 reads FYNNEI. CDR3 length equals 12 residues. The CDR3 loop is CASSLSGRVYVV. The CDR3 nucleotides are TGTGCCAGCTCCCTTAGCGGGAGGGTATACGTTGTC.

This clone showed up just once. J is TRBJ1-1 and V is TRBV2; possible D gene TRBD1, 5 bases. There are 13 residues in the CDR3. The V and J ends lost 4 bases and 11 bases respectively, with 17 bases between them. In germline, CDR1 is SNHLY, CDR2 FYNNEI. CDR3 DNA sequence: TGTGCCAGCAGTGCTGAGGGACTCCTTGGGGCTTTCTTT. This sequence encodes CASSAEGLLGAFF.

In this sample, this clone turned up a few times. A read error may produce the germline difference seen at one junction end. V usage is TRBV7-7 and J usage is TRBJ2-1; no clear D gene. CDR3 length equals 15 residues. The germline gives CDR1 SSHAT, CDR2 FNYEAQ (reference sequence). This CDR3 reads CASSLGDSPYNEQFF. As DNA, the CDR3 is TGTGCTAGCAGCTTAGGTGACTCCCCCTACAATGAGCAGTTCTTC.